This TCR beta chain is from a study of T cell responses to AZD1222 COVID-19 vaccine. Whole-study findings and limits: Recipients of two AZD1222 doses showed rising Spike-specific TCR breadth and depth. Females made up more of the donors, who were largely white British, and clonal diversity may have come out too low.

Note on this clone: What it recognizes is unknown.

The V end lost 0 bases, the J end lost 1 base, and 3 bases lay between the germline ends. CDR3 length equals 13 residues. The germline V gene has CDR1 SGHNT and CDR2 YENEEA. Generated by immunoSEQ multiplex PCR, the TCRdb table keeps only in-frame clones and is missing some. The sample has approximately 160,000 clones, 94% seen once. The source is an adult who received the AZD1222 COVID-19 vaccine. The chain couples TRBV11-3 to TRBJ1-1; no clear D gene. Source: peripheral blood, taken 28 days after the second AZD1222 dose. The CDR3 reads CASSLDRNTEAFF. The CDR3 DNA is TGTGCCAGCAGCTTAGACCGGAACACTGAAGCTTTCTTT.